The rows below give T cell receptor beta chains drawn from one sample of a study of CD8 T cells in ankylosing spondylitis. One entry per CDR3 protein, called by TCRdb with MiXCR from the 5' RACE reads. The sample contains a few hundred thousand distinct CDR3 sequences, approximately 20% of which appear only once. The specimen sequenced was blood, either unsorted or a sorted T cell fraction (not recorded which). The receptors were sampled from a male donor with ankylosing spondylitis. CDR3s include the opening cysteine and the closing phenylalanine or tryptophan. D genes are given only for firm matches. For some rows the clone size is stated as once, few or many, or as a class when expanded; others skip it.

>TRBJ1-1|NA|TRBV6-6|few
TGTGCCAGCACTAAGCAGGGGACGGGTGAAGCTTTCTTT
CASTKQGTGEAFF
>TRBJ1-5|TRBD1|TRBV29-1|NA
TGCAGCGTGGCTACAGGGGGAAATCAGCCCCAGCATTTT
CSVATGGNQPQHF
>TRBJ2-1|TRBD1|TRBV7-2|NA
TGTGCCAGCAGTTCGGGACAGGGGGTCTCTAGTGAGCAGTTCTTC
CASSSGQGVSSEQFF
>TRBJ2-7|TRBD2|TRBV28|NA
TGTGCCATCAACCCGCCGGGACTAGTTGGCGAGCAGTACTTC
CAINPPGLVGEQYF
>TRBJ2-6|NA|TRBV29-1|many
TGCAGCGTTGCCGTTACGGGTACCGGGGCCAACGTCCTGACTTTC
CSVAVTGTGANVLTF
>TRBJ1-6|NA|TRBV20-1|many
TGCAGTGCTAACGGAGCCAATTCACCCCTCCACTTT
CSANGANSPLHF
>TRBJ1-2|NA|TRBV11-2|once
TGTGCCAGCAGCTTCGGGGTTTATGGCTACACCTTC
CASSFGVYGYTF
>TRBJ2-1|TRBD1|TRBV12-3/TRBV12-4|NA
TGTGCCAGCAGAGACCCTACAGGGGTCAATGAGCAGTTCTTC
CASRDPTGVNEQFF
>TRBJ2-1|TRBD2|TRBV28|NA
TGTGCCAGCAGTTTGGGGGGACTAGAGTTCTATGAGCAGTTCTTC
CASSLGGLEFYEQFF
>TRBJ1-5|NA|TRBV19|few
TGTGCCAGTAGTATCAGGGGAGTAAATCAGCCCCAGCATTTT
CASSIRGVNQPQHF
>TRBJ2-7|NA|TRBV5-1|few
TGCGCCAGCAGCTTAAGGGGCAACCACGAGCAGTACTTC
CASSLRGNHEQYF
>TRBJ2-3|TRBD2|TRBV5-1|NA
TGCGCCAGCAGCCCTCAAAGTAGCGGGGATACGCAGTATTTT
CASSPQSSGDTQYF
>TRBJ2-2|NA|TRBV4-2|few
TGTGCCAGCAGCCAACCCACTAGAACCGGGGAGCTGTTTTTT
CASSQPTRTGELFF
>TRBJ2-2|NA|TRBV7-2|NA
TGTGCCAGCACCTTCACCGGGGAGCTGTTTTTT
CASTFTGELFF
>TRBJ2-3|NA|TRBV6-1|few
TGTGCCAGCAGTCGTGGGGTTCCAGGAACTAGCACAGATACGCAGTATTTT
CASSRGVPGTSTDTQYF
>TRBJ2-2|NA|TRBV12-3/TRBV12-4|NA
TGTGCCAGCAGCCGACAGGAGAACACCGGGGAGCTGTTTTTT
CASSRQENTGELFF
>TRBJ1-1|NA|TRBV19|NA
TGTGCCAGTAGTATCAGGTCGAGAACTGAAGCTTTCTTT
CASSIRSRTEAFF
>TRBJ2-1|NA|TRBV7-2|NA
TGTGCCAGCAGCTTACTCGTCTCGGAGGTAGAGCAGTTCTTC
CASSLLVSEVEQFF